These 32 T cell receptor beta chains came from one sample sequenced in a study of PD-1 blockade in mismatch repair-deficient tumors (dated by TCRdb to 2016 to 2017). Libraries came from the immunoSEQ multiplex PCR assay. This is the immuneACCESS table as TCRdb keeps it, with only in-frame sequences that have V and J called. A part of the clones is gone; compared with another copy, unresolved V genes explain less than half, and the rest is unexplained. This sample is represented by some 120,000 clones; around 87% of them were singletons. Around an eighth of the sample comes from the top ten. Sample: peripheral blood, taken 44 weeks after starting pembrolizumab. These receptors all come from an adult with mismatch repair-deficient cancer.

This clone was seen a single time. The V gene is TRBV11-2, the J gene TRBJ2-1; 11 nucleotides match TRBD2. Germline CDR1 is SGHAT and CDR2 is FQNNGV. V lost 5 bases and J lost 8; bases outside the gene matches: 11. The CDR3 contains 16 residues. The CDR3 region is CASSPRALLAGDEQFF. CDR3 DNA sequence: TGTGCCAGCAGCCCTCGAGCGTTACTAGCGGGGGATGAGCAGTTCTTC.

The chain has TRBV7-3 and TRBJ1-1, with 8 bases that match TRBD1. The CDR3 is 13 amino acids. The germline CDR1 and CDR2 sequences are SGHTA and FQGTGA. J lost 4 bases, V lost 6 bases, and 4 bases had no gene match. The CDR3 here is CASRQTGGTEAFF. Written as DNA, the CDR3 is TGTGCCAGCAGGCAAACAGGGGGCACTGAAGCTTTCTTT.

The gene calls are TRBV6-5 and TRBJ2-7; 13 nucleotides line up with TRBD2. The germline CDR1 and CDR2 sequences are MNHEY and SVGAGI. CDR3 length: 15 amino acids. V gave up 2 bases and J gave up 2 bases; unmatched junction bases: 0. This CDR3 is CASSYGTSGTYEQYF. Written as DNA, the CDR3 is TGTGCCAGCAGTTACGGGACTAGCGGGACCTACGAGCAGTACTTC.

The CDR3 DNA follows: TGTGCCAGTAGTATTTCGGTGAGGGGGACTTACGAGCAGTACTTC. Translation gives CASSISVRGTYEQYF. The chain recombines TRBV19 with TRBJ2-7, with D perhaps TRBD1 or TRBD2 (6 bases each). The CDR3 length is 15 residues. CDR1 is LNHDA, CDR2 SQIVND, per germline (reference sequence). V shed 3 bases and J shed 4 bases, with 16 bases lying between them.

A single count supports this clone. This chain joins TRBV28 and TRBJ2-3; 11 bases are shared with TRBD2. Germline values: CDR1 MDHEN, CDR2 SYDVKM. CDR3 length: 15 residues. The trim removed 5 bases at V and 4 bases at J, leaving 5 bases unmatched. CDR3 DNA sequence: TGTGCCAGCAGTCTGCTAGCGGGAGGCCCAGATACGCAGTATTTT. It translates to CASSLLAGGPDTQYF.

V gene TRBV12-5 combines with J gene TRBJ1-4; D gene unclear. V lost 7 bases and J 8 bases, leaving 11 bases between the germline ends. The CDR3 runs 12 residues. Germline assignment: CDR1 LGHNT and CDR2 FRNRAP. The CDR3 is CASAGVAEKLFF. For the CDR3, the DNA is TGTGCTAGTGCTGGGGTGGCGGAAAAACTGTTTTTT.

The V and J genes are TRBV25-1 and TRBJ2-5; 11 bases are a match to TRBD1. The CDR3 consists of 17 residues. The germline CDR1 and CDR2 sequences are MGHDK and SYGVNS. The V segment lost 6 bases and the J segment 0 bases; nucleotides outside the gene matches: 9. The CDR3 region has the DNA TGTGCCAGCAGCCTTGGTCTGGGACAGGGGGACCAAGAGACCCAGTACTTC. It codes for CASSLGLGQGDQETQYF.

The chain joins TRBV13 to TRBJ2-2, with 14 bases matching TRBD2. Germline CDR1 reads PRHDT; CDR2 reads FYEKMQ (reference sequence). J was trimmed by 4 bases and V by 5 bases; bases with no gene match: 9. CDR3 length: 18 amino acids. DNA for the CDR3: TGTGCCAGCAGCAACAGAGGACTAGCGGGAGGCGGCACCGGGGAGCTGTTTTTT. Protein product: CASSNRGLAGGGTGELFF.

The J gene is TRBJ2-6, the V gene TRBV29-1; the D gene is possibly TRBD1 (6 bases). V lost 4 bases to trimming and J lost 0 bases, with 7 bases between them. The germline gives CDR1 SQVTM, CDR2 ANQGSEA. The length of the CDR3 is 14 residues. CDR3 in DNA: TGCAGCGTTGCGGACAGCTCTGGGGCCAACGTCCTGACTTTC. Protein: CSVADSSGANVLTF.

This chain links TRBV5-1 with TRBJ2-7; 9 bases align to TRBD1. Germline CDR1 SGHRS, CDR2 YFSETQ. The CDR3 runs to 16 residues. V dropped 4 bases and J dropped 0; count of bases not matched to a gene: 8. The CDR3 bases are TGCGCCAGCAGCATCACCGGGACAGGGAGCTCCTACGAGCAGTACTTC. Its protein is CASSITGTGSSYEQYF.

The chain joins TRBV9 to TRBJ2-1, with D perhaps matching TRBD2 (6 bases). The CDR3 spans 17 residues. Trimming pared 4 bases from V and 6 bases from J, leaving 23 bases between. Germline-derived CDR1 and CDR2 are SGDLS and YYNGEE. The CDR3 region is CASSPHRGAHLPNEQFF. Written as DNA, the CDR3 is TGTGCCAGCAGCCCGCACCGCGGGGCCCACCTTCCCAATGAGCAGTTCTTC.

The table lists this clone with a few counts. V usage is TRBV11-3 and J usage is TRBJ2-7; no clear D gene. The CDR3 consists of 12 residues. Deletions cut 4 bases from V and 5 bases from J, with 9 bases between. Per germline, CDR1 SGHNT and CDR2 YENEEA. CDR3 loop: CASSSSRDEQYF. The DNA for the CDR3 is TGTGCCAGCAGCTCCAGTCGTGACGAGCAGTACTTC.

The genes are TRBV6-6 and TRBJ1-5, with TRBD1 as a possible D gene (5 bases). CDR1 and CDR2 (germline): MNHNY, SVGAGI (reference sequence). The CDR3 contains 13 residues. V lost 6 bases and J lost 7, with 13 bases in between. The CDR3 reads CASRQAGDQPQHF. CDR3 bases: TGTGCCAGCAGGCAGGCGGGGGACCAGCCCCAGCATTTT.

The rearrangement joins TRBV19 to TRBJ1-4, with 8 bases aligning to TRBD1. CDR1 is LNHDA and CDR2 is SQIVND in the germline V gene (reference sequence). CDR3 length: 13 residues. V gave up 5 bases and J gave up 8 bases; unmatched junction bases: 4. The CDR3 DNA reads as TGTGCCAGTAGTGGGACAGGAGGAGAAAAACTGTTTTTT. Translation gives CASSGTGGEKLFF. The complete variable domain, with remaining parts taken from reference TRBV19 and TRBJ1-4, reads DGGITQSPKYLFRKEGQNVTLSCEQNLNHDAMYWYRQDPGQGLRLIYYSQIVNDFQKGDIAEGYSVSREKKESFPLTVTSAQKNPTAFYLCASSGTGGEKLFFGSGTQLSVL.

This clone was counted once. This chain uses TRBV5-8 with TRBJ2-3; 13 nucleotides line up with TRBD2. Germline V lookup: CDR1 SGHTS, CDR2 YDEGEE. The V and J ends lost 4 bases and 5 bases, in that order; junction bases with no gene match: 10. This CDR3 has 17 residues. The CDR3 here is CASSLDPLAGGIDTQYF. CDR3 DNA sequence: TGTGCCAGCAGCCTGGACCCACTAGCGGGAGGGATAGATACGCAGTATTTT.

The V gene is TRBV10-3, the J gene TRBJ2-1, with 10 positions matching TRBD2. The CDR3 contains 14 residues. V was pared by 5 bases and J by 4 bases, with 2 bases of the junction left unmatched. Germline loops: CDR1 ENHRY, CDR2 SYGVKD. The CDR3 here is CAISRTSGYNEQFF. For the CDR3, the DNA is TGTGCCATCAGTAGGACTAGCGGTTACAATGAGCAGTTCTTC.

The rearrangement links TRBV30 to TRBJ2-5; 9 nucleotides agree with TRBD2. V lost 4 bases and J lost 1; bases outside the gene matches: 7. In germline, CDR1 is GTSNPN, CDR2 SVGIG (reference sequence). This CDR3 has 15 amino acids. The CDR3 here is CAWNGRLAVQETQYF. DNA for the CDR3: TGTGCCTGGAACGGGAGACTAGCGGTCCAAGAGACCCAGTACTTC.

The rearrangement uses TRBV7-8 and TRBJ1-2; 9 positions agree with TRBD1. This CDR3 comprises 16 residues. Per the germline V gene, CDR1 is SGHVS and CDR2 is FQNEAQ. The junction had 11 bases not matched to a gene; V was cut back by 1 base and J by 8 bases. Here the CDR3 reads CASSLGTRGTGGGYTF. CDR3 in DNA: TGTGCCAGCAGCTTAGGCACTCGGGGTACAGGGGGCGGCTACACCTTC.

The chain recombines TRBV7-2 with TRBJ2-3, with D possibly being TRBD1 (6 bases). CDR3 length: 15 residues. CDR1 is SGHTA, CDR2 FQGNSA, per germline. V shed 6 bases and J shed 2 bases, with 15 bases lying between them. For the CDR3, the DNA is TGTGCCAGCAGTTTCACAGGGTTAGACACAGATACGCAGTATTTT. It translates to CASSFTGLDTDTQYF.

The genes are TRBV19 and TRBJ2-7; 10 nucleotides align to TRBD2. With V trimmed by 4 bases and J by 4 bases, 7 bases remained unmatched. The CDR3 extends over 15 amino acids. Germline values: CDR1 LNHDA, CDR2 SQIVND (reference sequence). The CDR3 DNA is TGTGCCAGTAGTACAGGGACTAGCGCCCATTACGAGCAGTACTTC. It yields the protein CASSTGTSAHYEQYF.

This clone was seen just once. The chain couples TRBV11-3 to TRBJ1-2; no definite D call. V dropped 0 bases and J dropped 4 bases, with 12 bases sitting between them. The germline gives CDR1 SGHNT, CDR2 YENEEA. This CDR3 has 15 residues. CDR3 in amino acids: CASSLDRQDGYGYTF. The CDR3 nucleotides read TGTGCCAGCAGCTTAGATCGGCAGGACGGCTATGGCTACACCTTC. Variable domain in full (rest from reference TRBV11-3 and TRBJ1-2): EAGVVQSPRYKIIEKKQPVAFWCNPISGHNTLYWYLQNLGQGPELLIRYENEEAVDDSQLPKDRFSAERLKGVDSTLKIQPAELGDSAVYLCASSLDRQDGYGYTFGSGTRLTVV.

This rearrangement joins TRBV10-3 to TRBJ2-7; possible D gene TRBD2, 6 bases. This CDR3 has 16 residues. The germline V gene has CDR1 ENHRY and CDR2 SYGVKD. V lost 2 bases and J 1 base, leaving 15 bases between the germline ends. In nucleotides, the CDR3 is TGTGCCATCAGTGAGCCTGAAGGACTAACTTCCTACGAGCAGTACTTC. Protein: CAISEPEGLTSYEQYF.

V is TRBV5-5 and J is TRBJ2-3; 8 positions match TRBD2. Germline assignment: CDR1 SGHKS and CDR2 YYEKEE (reference sequence). V was clipped by 5 bases and J by 2 bases; unmatched bases: 7. This CDR3 comprises 15 residues. The chain's CDR3 is CASRERERYTDTQYF. The CDR3 coding sequence is TGTGCCAGCAGAGAGCGGGAGCGCTACACAGATACGCAGTATTTT.

This rearrangement joins TRBV18 to TRBJ2-5, with D perhaps given as TRBD1 or TRBD2 (5 bases each). Trimming took 2 bases from V and 1 from J, leaving 5 bases between them. The CDR3 spans 13 residues. The germline gives CDR1 KGHSH, CDR2 LQKENI. The CDR3 DNA follows: TGTGCCAGCTCACCAGGGGGCCAAGAGACCCAGTACTTC. The encoded protein is CASSPGGQETQYF.

This clone was seen only once. This chain uses TRBV5-4 with TRBJ2-1; 7 bases agree with TRBD1. V was clipped by 6 bases and J by 9 bases; unmatched bases: 9. The CDR3 runs to 13 residues. Germline V gene lookup returns CDR1 SGHNT and CDR2 YYREEE (reference sequence). The CDR3 loop reads CASTETGSAEQFF. In DNA, the CDR3 is TGTGCCAGCACCGAGACAGGGTCGGCTGAGCAGTTCTTC.

The chain joins TRBV7-9 to TRBJ2-5, with TRBD1 matching 8 bases. V lost 3 bases to trimming and J lost 5 bases; unmatched junction nucleotides: 17. The length of the CDR3 is 18 residues. The germline V gene encodes CDR1 SEHNR and CDR2 FQNEAQ (reference sequence). CDR3 nucleotides: TGTGCCAGCAGCTTCCCGCCGCTAGACAGGGGATTAAGGGAGACCCAGTACTTC. Protein sequence: CASSFPPLDRGLRETQYF.

The chain joins TRBV5-1 to TRBJ2-7, with D perhaps matching TRBD2 (7 bases). The CDR3 consists of 12 residues. The V and J ends lost 8 bases and 5 bases respectively, with 14 bases between them. CDR1 and CDR2 (germline): SGHRS, YFSETQ. CDR3 DNA sequence: TGCGCCAGTGGGACACGGGGGGACGAGCAGTACTTC. Encoded protein: CASGTRGDEQYF.

This chain uses TRBV5-4 with TRBJ1-2; no clear D. The CDR3 totals 16 residues. Germline CDR1 reads SGHNT; CDR2 reads YYREEE (reference sequence). V dropped 1 base and J dropped 0 bases, with 13 bases sitting between them. CDR3 amino acids: CASSLFRAGANYGYTF. Written as DNA, the CDR3 is TGTGCCAGCAGCTTGTTTAGGGCAGGAGCTAACTATGGCTACACCTTC.

The chain combines TRBV28 with TRBJ2-7, with D tentatively TRBD1 (6 bases). Germline assignment: CDR1 MDHEN and CDR2 SYDVKM. This CDR3 is built from 15 residues. V was shortened by 5 bases and J by 2 bases, with 16 bases between the two germline ends. DNA for the CDR3: TGTGCCAGCAGTCTACCTGGTCAGGGGACCTACGAGCAGTACTTC. It translates to CASSLPGQGTYEQYF.

The J gene is TRBJ1-1, the V gene TRBV6-1, with D tentatively TRBD1 (6 bases). V gave up 2 bases and J gave up 8 bases, with 9 bases separating them. This CDR3 region has 12 residues. CDR1 MNHNS and CDR2 SASEGT come from the germline V gene. CDR3 in DNA: TGTGCCAGCAGTGAACAGGGGCCCGAAGCTTTCTTT. Encoded protein: CASSEQGPEAFF.

The rearrangement links TRBV5-8 to TRBJ2-1, with D perhaps matching TRBD1 (5 bases). In germline, CDR1 is SGHTS, CDR2 YDEGEE. V was clipped by 2 bases and J by 4 bases, with 13 bases between them. The CDR3 consists of 15 residues. The DNA for the CDR3 is TGTGCCAGCAGCTTTGGGGCTAGGCCATACAATGAGCAGTTCTTC. This sequence encodes CASSFGARPYNEQFF.

The table lists this clone with a count of one. This chain joins TRBV7-9 and TRBJ2-2; TRBD1 agrees at 9 bases. Trimming removed 5 bases from V and 7 bases from J; junction bases left unmatched: 11. The CDR3 is 16 residues long. CDR1 is SEHNR, CDR2 FQNEAQ, per germline (reference sequence). The CDR3, as DNA: TGTGCCAGCAGCCCAGTGGGGACAGGGACAAACGGGGAGCTGTTTTTT. Encoded protein: CASSPVGTGTNGELFF.